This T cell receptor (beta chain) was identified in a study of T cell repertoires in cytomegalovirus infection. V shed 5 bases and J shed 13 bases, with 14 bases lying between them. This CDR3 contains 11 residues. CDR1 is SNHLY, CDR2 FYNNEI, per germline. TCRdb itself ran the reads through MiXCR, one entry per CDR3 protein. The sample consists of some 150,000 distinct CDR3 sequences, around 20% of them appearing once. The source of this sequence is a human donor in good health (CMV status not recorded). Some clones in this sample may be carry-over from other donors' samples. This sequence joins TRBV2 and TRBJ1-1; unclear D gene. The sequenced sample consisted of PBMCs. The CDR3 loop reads CASSPGIRCFF. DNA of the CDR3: TGTGCCAGCAGTCCGGGAATTAGGTGTTTCTTT.